A single sample is the source of the 32 T cell receptor beta chains below, sequenced in a study of blood T cell repertoires in COVID-19. Clones were sequenced by immunoSEQ multiplex PCR, and TCRdb holds only the in-frame ones, with some missing. This table has around 220,000 clones, approximately 85% appearing once. What was sequenced was peripheral blood. Receptors originate from a woman older than 75 with COVID-19, enrolled during active disease.

This chain links TRBV3-1 (or the pseudogene TRBV3-2) with TRBJ1-2, with D tentatively TRBD1 (5 bases). Germline V lookup: CDR1 LGHDT, CDR2 YNNKEL (reference sequence). CDR3 length equals 14 residues. V was pared by 4 bases and J by 2 bases, with 11 bases between. The CDR3 spells CASSPWGENYGYTF. Here the CDR3 DNA reads TGTGCCAGCAGCCCCTGGGGGGAGAACTATGGCTACACCTTC.

The chain carries TRBV6-5 and TRBJ2-5, with 7 bases that match TRBD2. V lost 7 bases to trimming and J lost 4 bases; unmatched junction nucleotides: 12. This CDR3 spans 15 amino acids. Germline loops: CDR1 MNHEY, CDR2 SVGAGI. The CDR3 is CASTPRRGEGETQYF. Written as DNA, the CDR3 is TGTGCCAGCACCCCCAGACGGGGGGAGGGAGAGACCCAGTACTTC.

The rearrangement joins TRBV2 to TRBJ1-2; D unclear. The germline V gene has CDR1 SNHLY and CDR2 FYNNEI. The CDR3 spans 12 residues. Trimming pared 4 bases from V and 4 bases from J, leaving 7 bases between. CDR3 sequence: CASSADFYGYTF. The CDR3 coding sequence is TGTGCCAGCAGTGCGGACTTCTATGGCTACACCTTC.

V usage is TRBV6-5 and J usage is TRBJ1-5; TRBD1 is a possible D gene (5 bases). Germline CDR1 and CDR2: MNHEY and SVGAGI. CDR3 size: 12 residues. Deletions cut 7 bases from V and 3 bases from J, with 7 bases between. In nucleotides, the CDR3 is TGTGCCAGCAAGACAGCCAATCAGCCCCAGCATTTT. Its translation: CASKTANQPQHF.

The gene calls are TRBV7-2 and TRBJ2-7; 9 bases are a match to TRBD1. The ends lost 1 base at V and 9 bases at J; junction bases unmatched: 1. The CDR3 has 12 amino acids. The V gene's germline CDR1 is SGHTA and CDR2 FQGNSA. This CDR3 reads CASSLGQGGQYF. In DNA, the CDR3 is TGTGCCAGCAGCTTAGGACAGGGGGGGCAGTACTTC.

The J gene is TRBJ1-2, the V gene TRBV12-3 or TRBV12-4; tentatively, D is TRBD1 (6 bases). This CDR3 contains 13 residues. Deletions cut 5 bases from V and 8 bases from J, with 15 bases between. CDR3 sequence (DNA): TGTGCCAGCAGTCTCAGGGGTGGAGGAGGCTACACCTTC. Its translation: CASSLRGGGGYTF.

V is TRBV12-5 and J is TRBJ2-3; 12 nucleotides agree with TRBD2. The J segment lost 5 bases and the V segment lost 1 base, leaving 7 bases of the junction unmatched. CDR1 and CDR2 from the germline V gene are LGHNT and FRNRAP. This CDR3 spans 17 amino acids. The CDR3 is CASGLGTGLAGIDTQYF. In DNA form, the CDR3 reads TGTGCTAGTGGTTTGGGAACTGGACTAGCGGGGATAGATACGCAGTATTTT.

The J gene is TRBJ1-4, the V gene TRBV6-6; tentative D call: TRBD1 (6 bases). V was clipped by 6 bases and J by 3 bases, with 14 bases between them. Per the germline V gene, CDR1 is MNHNY and CDR2 is SVGAGI (reference sequence). The CDR3 has 15 residues. CDR3 DNA: TGTGCCAGCAGCAGGCTCCAGGGGTCTAATGAAAAACTGTTTTTT. It translates to CASSRLQGSNEKLFF.

The rearrangement links TRBV9 to TRBJ1-3; the D gene is possibly TRBD1 (5 bases). CDR1 is SGDLS and CDR2 is YYNGEE in the germline V gene. The CDR3 is made up of 13 amino acids. Between the trimmed V and J ends, which lost 4 bases and 7 bases, there was a span of 12 bases. CDR3 amino acids: CASSPYNRNTIYF. As DNA, the CDR3 is TGTGCCAGCAGCCCGTACAACAGGAACACCATATATTTT.

This clone was found a few times. In DNA, the CDR3 is TGTGCCAGCAGCGTAGCGAGGCCGGGGGACACTGAAGCTTTCTTT. Residues: CASSVARPGDTEAFF. The chain couples TRBV9 to TRBJ1-1, with a tentative D call TRBD1 (5 bases). CDR3 length: 15 residues. The V gene lost 0 bases and the J gene lost 3 bases, with 12 bases spanning the gap. Germline V gene lookup returns CDR1 SGDLS and CDR2 YYNGEE.

Of note for this clone: An end of the junction does not agree with germline; a read error may underlie this. The genes are TRBV10-1 and TRBJ2-5, with D tentatively TRBD2 (6 bases). Looked up from germline, CDR1 is WNHNN and CDR2 is SYGVQD (reference sequence). The CDR3 covers 10 residues. The DNA for the CDR3 is TGCGCCAGCAGCCCCGGGAGAGGGAACTTC. Translating gives CASSPGRGNF.

The chain employs TRBV15 and TRBJ2-3; 9 bases are a match to TRBD1. V was pared by 3 bases and J by 4 bases, with 2 bases of the junction left unmatched. Germline CDR1 reads LNHNV; CDR2 reads YYDKDF (reference sequence). This CDR3 region has 14 residues. CDR3 DNA: TGTGCCACCAGCAGGCGACAGGGGGCAGATACGCAGTATTTT. Its protein product is CATSRRQGADTQYF.

The chain couples TRBV11-3 to TRBJ1-1, with D possibly being TRBD1 (5 bases). The CDR3 is made up of 13 amino acids. V was clipped by 6 bases and J by 4 bases, with 12 bases between them. Germline-derived CDR1 and CDR2 are SGHNT and YENEEA. The CDR3 region is CASSSRVSTEAFF. CDR3 bases: TGTGCCAGCAGTTCCAGGGTGAGCACTGAAGCTTTCTTT.

The genes are TRBV10-3 and TRBJ2-3; D unclear. Germline CDR1 reads ENHRY; CDR2 reads SYGVKD. Deletions cut 0 bases from V and 0 bases from J, with 13 bases between. The CDR3 runs 17 residues. In DNA, the CDR3 is TGTGCCATCAGTGAGTCGCGCGTTCTAGGAAGCACAGATACGCAGTATTTT. Translating gives CAISESRVLGSTDTQYF.

The chain employs TRBV15 and TRBJ2-5; TRBD1 agrees at 7 bases. This CDR3 has 13 amino acids. V was clipped by 4 bases and J by 7 bases; unmatched bases: 6. The germline V gene has CDR1 LNHNV and CDR2 YYDKDF (reference sequence). Here the CDR3 DNA reads TGTGCCACCAGCAAAACAGGGGAAGGGACCCAGTACTTC. Translation: CATSKTGEGTQYF.

This clone was observed a handful of times. The chain carries TRBV28 and TRBJ1-1; tentatively, D is TRBD1 (5 bases). CDR1 MDHEN and CDR2 SYDVKM come from the germline V gene. V was trimmed by 6 bases and J by 4 bases, leaving 18 bases between them. This CDR3 has 15 amino acids. The CDR3 sequence: CASSLGGAQGTEAFF. CDR3 sequence (DNA): TGTGCCAGCAGCTTGGGAGGGGCCCAGGGCACTGAAGCTTTCTTT.

The rearrangement links TRBV11-2 to TRBJ2-7, with 7 bases fitting TRBD1. V trimming: 1 base; J trimming: 4 bases; junction bases outside the gene matches: 10. This CDR3 has 16 residues. Germline V gene lookup returns CDR1 SGHAT and CDR2 FQNNGV. The CDR3 DNA follows: TGTGCCAGCAGCTTAGTACAGGGGAGAAGTGGGTACGAGCAGTACTTC. It specifies CASSLVQGRSGYEQYF. The whole variable domain, filled in from reference TRBV11-2 and TRBJ2-7, reads EAGVAQSPRYKIIEKRQSVAFWCNPISGHATLYWYQQILGQGPKLLIQFQNNGVVDDSQLPKDRFSAERLKGVDSTLKIQPAKLEDSAVYLCASSLVQGRSGYEQYFGPGTRLTVT.

The rearrangement links TRBV15 to TRBJ1-5, with 7 bases matching TRBD1. V dropped 1 base and J dropped 4; count of bases not matched to a gene: 4. The V gene's germline CDR1 is LNHNV and CDR2 YYDKDF (reference sequence). The CDR3 extends over 15 amino acids. Here the CDR3 reads CATSRGQGGNQPQHF. CDR3 sequence (DNA): TGTGCCACCAGCAGAGGACAGGGCGGGAATCAGCCCCAGCATTTT.

The chain links TRBV4-2 to TRBJ1-5, with D uncertain. CDR1 and CDR2 from the germline V gene are LGHNA and YNFKEQ. V lost 1 base and J 2 bases, leaving 12 bases between the germline ends. The CDR3 spans 16 residues. CDR3 amino acids: CASSQATGYGNQPQHF. DNA of the CDR3: TGTGCCAGCAGCCAAGCGACGGGGTACGGCAATCAGCCCCAGCATTTT.

This chain joins TRBV19 and TRBJ2-2; tentatively, D is TRBD2 (6 bases). Per germline, CDR1 LNHDA and CDR2 SQIVND (reference sequence). Trimming took off 3 bases at V and 1 base at J, with 6 bases between the two ends. The CDR3 spans 14 residues. The DNA for the CDR3 is TGTGCCAGTAGTATCGGGGGGAACACCGGGGAGCTGTTTTTT. Protein product: CASSIGGNTGELFF.

The chain is built from TRBV7-9 and TRBJ1-4, with D uncertain. In germline, CDR1 is SEHNR, CDR2 FQNEAQ (reference sequence). Deletions cut 10 bases from V and 6 bases from J, with 3 bases between. The CDR3 is made up of 9 amino acids. CDR3 loop: CATYEKLFF. Here the CDR3 DNA reads TGTGCCACCTATGAAAAACTGTTTTTT.

The chain carries TRBV16 and TRBJ1-2; D is uncertain. Germline V gives CDR1 KGHSY, CDR2 FQNENV. There are 12 residues in the CDR3. The V end lost 3 bases, the J end lost 5 bases, and 7 bases lay between the germline ends. The DNA of the CDR3 is TGTGCCAGCAGCCACATACGGTATGGCTACACCTTC. It translates to CASSHIRYGYTF. Supplemented by reference TRBV16 and TRBJ1-2, the full variable domain reads GEEVAQTPKHLVRGEGQKAKLYCAPIKGHSYVFWYQQVLKNEFKFLISFQNENVFDETGMPKERFSAKCLPNSPCSLEIQATKLEDSAVYFCASSHIRYGYTFGSGTRLTVV.

The chain recombines TRBV25-1 with TRBJ1-2; 7 bases are shared with TRBD1. Germline trimming cut 4 bases from V and 3 bases from J; bases unmatched to any gene: 8. There are 15 residues in the CDR3. In germline, CDR1 is MGHDK, CDR2 SYGVNS. The CDR3 loop reads CASSGYRDRDYGYTF. Written as DNA, the CDR3 is TGTGCCAGCAGTGGGTACCGGGACAGAGACTATGGCTACACCTTC.

The chain carries TRBV18 and TRBJ2-1, with D possibly being TRBD1 (6 bases). This CDR3 has 16 residues. Per the germline V gene, CDR1 is KGHSH and CDR2 is LQKENI. Trimming removed 2 bases from V and 0 bases from J, with 11 bases in between. The CDR3 here is CASSPKGVGSYNEQFF. In DNA form, the CDR3 reads TGTGCCAGCTCACCAAAGGGGGTGGGCTCCTACAATGAGCAGTTCTTC.

The rearrangement links TRBV10-3 to TRBJ1-1; D may be TRBD1 (5 bases). Germline CDR1 reads ENHRY; CDR2 reads SYGVKD. The CDR3 totals 14 residues. Trimming stripped 4 bases from V and 5 bases from J, with 14 bases between. Here the CDR3 reads CAISGGAAGTEAFF. DNA of the CDR3: TGTGCCATCAGTGGAGGGGCAGCGGGGACTGAAGCTTTCTTT.

The CDR3 DNA follows: TGTGCCAGAAGCCACGACAGGGGGCCCACTGAAGCTTTCTTT. Translated: CARSHDRGPTEAFF. The V and J genes are TRBV7-5 and TRBJ1-1; the D call TRBD1 from the table was never checked on the DNA. TRBV7-5 is labeled a pseudogene. The CDR3 is made up of 14 amino acids.

The chain is built from TRBV7-9 and TRBJ2-1, with 7 bases matching TRBD1. The germline gives CDR1 SEHNR, CDR2 FQNEAQ (reference sequence). With V trimmed by 5 bases and J by 4 bases, 8 bases remained unmatched. The CDR3 loop spans 15 amino acids. CDR3 loop: CASSPTGQRYNEQFF. The CDR3 nucleotides read TGTGCCAGCAGCCCCACGGGACAGAGATACAATGAGCAGTTCTTC.

The V gene is TRBV3-1 (or the pseudogene TRBV3-2), the J gene TRBJ2-3; 13 bases line up with TRBD2. The CDR3 sequence is 15 residues long. Per the germline V gene, CDR1 is LGHDT and CDR2 is YNNKEL (reference sequence). Trimming at V came to 4 bases and at J to 4 bases, leaving 2 bases not matched to a gene. CDR3 in DNA: TGTGCCAGCAGCCGGACTAGCGGGAGTCCAGATACGCAGTATTTT. Translation: CASSRTSGSPDTQYF.

The chain joins TRBV11-3 to TRBJ2-2, with 7 nucleotides matching TRBD2. Germline trimming cut 3 bases from V and 8 bases from J; bases unmatched to any gene: 6. The CDR3 length is 14 residues. Germline loops: CDR1 SGHNT, CDR2 YENEEA. The CDR3 DNA reads TGTGCCAGCAGCTTCGGCGGGAGAAGGGGGGAGCTGTTTTTT. It codes for CASSFGGRRGELFF.

In this sample, this clone turned up a few times. The chain links TRBV5-4 to TRBJ2-7, with 8 bases that match TRBD1. The length of the CDR3 is 14 residues. V lost 4 bases to trimming and J lost 3 bases; unmatched junction nucleotides: 6. Germline CDR1 is SGHNT and CDR2 is YYREEE (reference sequence). CDR3 nucleotide sequence: TGTGCCAGCAGCCGGGACAGGCTCCTCTACGAGCAGTACTTC. This encodes CASSRDRLLYEQYF.

The genes are TRBV7-3 and TRBJ2-5; D is unresolved. This CDR3 is built from 12 residues. CDR1 is SGHTA, CDR2 FQGTGA, per germline. The ends were cut back, 1 base at V and 5 bases at J, with 5 bases in the middle. The CDR3 sequence: CASSLSGETQYF. The CDR3, as DNA: TGTGCCAGCAGCTTAAGCGGCGAGACCCAGTACTTC.

The chain has TRBV3-1 (or the pseudogene TRBV3-2) and TRBJ2-3; 7 nucleotides agree with TRBD2. This CDR3 is 15 amino acids long. Germline-derived CDR1 and CDR2 are LGHDT and YNNKEL (reference sequence). V was clipped by 4 bases and J by 3 bases; unmatched bases: 7. The chain's CDR3 is CASSLLGGRTDTQYF. CDR3 bases: TGTGCCAGCAGCCTCCTGGGAGGGAGAACAGATACGCAGTATTTT.